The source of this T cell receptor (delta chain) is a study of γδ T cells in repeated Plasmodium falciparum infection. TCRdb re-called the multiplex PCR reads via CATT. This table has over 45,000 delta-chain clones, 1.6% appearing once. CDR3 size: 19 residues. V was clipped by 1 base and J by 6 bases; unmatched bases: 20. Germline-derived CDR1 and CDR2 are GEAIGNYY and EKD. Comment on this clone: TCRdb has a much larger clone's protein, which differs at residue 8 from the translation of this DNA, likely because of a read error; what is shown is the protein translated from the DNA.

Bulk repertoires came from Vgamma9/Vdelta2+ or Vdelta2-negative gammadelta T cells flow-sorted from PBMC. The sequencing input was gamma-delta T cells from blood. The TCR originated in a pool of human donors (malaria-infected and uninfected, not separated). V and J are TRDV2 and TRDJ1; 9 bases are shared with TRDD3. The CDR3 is CACDTKTSPGGLFPNKLIF. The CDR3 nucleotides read TGTGCCTGTGACACTAAAACCTCCCCTGGGGGATTATTCCCGAATAAACTCATCTTT.